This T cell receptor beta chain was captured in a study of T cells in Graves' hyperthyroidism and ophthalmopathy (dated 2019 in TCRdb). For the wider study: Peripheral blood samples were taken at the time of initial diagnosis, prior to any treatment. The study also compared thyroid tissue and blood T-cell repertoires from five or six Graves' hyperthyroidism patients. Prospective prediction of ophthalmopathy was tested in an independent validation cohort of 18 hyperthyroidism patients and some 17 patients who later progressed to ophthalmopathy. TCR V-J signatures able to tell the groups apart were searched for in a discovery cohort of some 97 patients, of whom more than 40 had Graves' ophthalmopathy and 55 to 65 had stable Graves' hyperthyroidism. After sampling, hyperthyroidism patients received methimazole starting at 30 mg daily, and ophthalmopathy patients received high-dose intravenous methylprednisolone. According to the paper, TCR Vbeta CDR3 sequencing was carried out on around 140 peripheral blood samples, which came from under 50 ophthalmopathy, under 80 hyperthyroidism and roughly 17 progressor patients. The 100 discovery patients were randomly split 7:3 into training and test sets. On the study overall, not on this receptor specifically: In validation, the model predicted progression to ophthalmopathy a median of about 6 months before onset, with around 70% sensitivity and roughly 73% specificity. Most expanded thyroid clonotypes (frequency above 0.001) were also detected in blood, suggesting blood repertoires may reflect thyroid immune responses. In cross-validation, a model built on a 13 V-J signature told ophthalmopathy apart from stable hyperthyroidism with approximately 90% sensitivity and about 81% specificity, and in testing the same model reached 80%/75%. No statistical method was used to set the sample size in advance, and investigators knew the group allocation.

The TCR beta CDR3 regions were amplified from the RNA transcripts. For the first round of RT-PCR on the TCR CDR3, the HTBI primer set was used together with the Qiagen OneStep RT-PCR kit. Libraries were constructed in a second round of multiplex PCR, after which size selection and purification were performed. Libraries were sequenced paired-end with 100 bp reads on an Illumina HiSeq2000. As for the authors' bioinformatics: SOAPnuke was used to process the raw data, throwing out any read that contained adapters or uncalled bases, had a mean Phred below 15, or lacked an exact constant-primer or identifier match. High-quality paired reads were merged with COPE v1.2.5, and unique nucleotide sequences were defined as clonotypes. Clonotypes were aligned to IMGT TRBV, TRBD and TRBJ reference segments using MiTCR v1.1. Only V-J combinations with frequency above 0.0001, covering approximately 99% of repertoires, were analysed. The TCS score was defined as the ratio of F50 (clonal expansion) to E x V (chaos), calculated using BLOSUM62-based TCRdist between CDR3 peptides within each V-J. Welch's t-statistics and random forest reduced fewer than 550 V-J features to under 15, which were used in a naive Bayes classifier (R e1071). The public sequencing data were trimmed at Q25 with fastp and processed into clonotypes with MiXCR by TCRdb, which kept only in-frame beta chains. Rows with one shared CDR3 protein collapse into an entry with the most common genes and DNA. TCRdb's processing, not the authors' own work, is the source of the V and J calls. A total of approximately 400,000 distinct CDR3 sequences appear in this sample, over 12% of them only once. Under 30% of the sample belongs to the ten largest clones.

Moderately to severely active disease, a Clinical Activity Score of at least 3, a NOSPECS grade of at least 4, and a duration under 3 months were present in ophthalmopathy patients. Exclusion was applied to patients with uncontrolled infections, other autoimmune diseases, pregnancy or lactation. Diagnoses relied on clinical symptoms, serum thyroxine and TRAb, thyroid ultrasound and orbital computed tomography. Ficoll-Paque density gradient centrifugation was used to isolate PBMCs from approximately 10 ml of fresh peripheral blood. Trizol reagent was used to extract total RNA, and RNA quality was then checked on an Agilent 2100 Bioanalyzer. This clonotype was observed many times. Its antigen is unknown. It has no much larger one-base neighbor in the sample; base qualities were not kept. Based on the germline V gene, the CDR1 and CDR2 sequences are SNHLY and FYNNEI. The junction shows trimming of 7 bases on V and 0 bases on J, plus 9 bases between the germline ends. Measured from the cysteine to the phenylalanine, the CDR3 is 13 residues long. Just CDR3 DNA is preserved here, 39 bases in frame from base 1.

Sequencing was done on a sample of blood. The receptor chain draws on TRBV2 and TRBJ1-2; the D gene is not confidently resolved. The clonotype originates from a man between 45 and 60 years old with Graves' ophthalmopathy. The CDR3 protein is CASKADSNYGYTF. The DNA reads TGTGCCAGCAAAGCAGACTCTAACTATGGCTACACCTTC. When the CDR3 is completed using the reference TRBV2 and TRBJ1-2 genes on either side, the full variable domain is EPEVTQTPSHQVTQMGQEVILRCVPISNHLYFYWYRQILGQKVEFLVSFYNNEISEKSEIFDDQFSVERPDGSNFTLKIRSTKLEDSAMYFCASKADSNYGYTFGSGTRLTVV.